The 29 T cell receptor beta chains below come from one sample, sequenced in a study of identical twins. TCRdb processed the 5' RACE reads anew with MiXCR; each CDR3 protein has one entry. The repertoire has about 660,000 distinct CDR3 sequences, over 8.5% of them found once; the top ten carry 0.98%. Another study also made use of these data, one on yellow fever vaccine responses in identical twins.

The sample taken for sequencing was PBMCs. The receptors derive from a young woman in good health.

This clonotype was seen more than once but under ten times. As DNA, the CDR3 is TGTGCCAGCAGCTTCGACCGGGACCGCCTGTACGAGCAGTACTTC. It encodes CASSFDRDRLYEQYF. The chain carries TRBV7-9 and TRBJ2-7, with D perhaps TRBD1 or TRBD2 (5 bases each). This CDR3 comprises 15 residues. Germline V gene sequence: CDR1 SEHNR, CDR2 FQNEAQ (reference sequence). Deletions cut 3 bases from V and 4 bases from J, with 16 bases between. Full variable domain (rest looked up from reference TRBV7-9 and TRBJ2-7): DTGVSQNPRHKITKRGQNVTFRCDPISEHNRLYWYRQTLGQGPEFLTYFQNEAQLEKSRLLSDRFSAERPKGSFSTLEIQRTEQGDSAMYLCASSFDRDRLYEQYFGPGTRLTVT.

This clonotype was seen only a few times. This chain joins TRBV15 and TRBJ2-3, with TRBD2 matching over 13 bases. The V gene's germline CDR1 is LNHNV and CDR2 YYDKDF (reference sequence). The CDR3 sequence is 17 residues long. V shed 7 bases and J 2 bases; nucleotides not matched to a gene: 9. The CDR3 nucleotides read TGTGCCACCACCCCCCGACTAGCGGGGGGAGACACAGATACGCAGTATTTT. This codes for CATTPRLAGGDTDTQYF.

In its sample, this clonotype was seen many times. The chain is built from TRBV7-6 and TRBJ1-2, with 8 positions matching TRBD1. Losses at the gene ends were 1 base for V and 2 bases for J; bases not matched to a gene: 9. The CDR3 loop spans 17 amino acids. Germline lookup yields CDR1 SGHVS and CDR2 FNYEAQ. The CDR3 spells CASSLGAGGDWNYGYTF. CDR3 coding DNA: TGTGCCAGCAGCTTAGGGGCAGGGGGCGATTGGAACTATGGCTACACCTTC.

J is TRBJ2-7 and V is TRBV5-1, with 8 bases lining up with TRBD1. Germline V gene lookup returns CDR1 SGHRS and CDR2 YFSETQ. Trimming took 4 bases from V and 2 from J; bases not matched to a gene: 2. This CDR3 has 13 amino acids. The CDR3 nucleotides are TGCGCCAGCAGCGAACAGGGGGCCTACGAGCAGTACTTC. Its protein product is CASSEQGAYEQYF.

This chain connects TRBV7-3 to TRBJ2-7, with TRBD1 matching 9 bases. V shed 5 bases, J shed 7 bases, and the junction held 9 bases outside the gene matches. CDR3 length: 14 amino acids. Germline assignment: CDR1 SGHTA and CDR2 FQGTGA. For the CDR3, the DNA is TGTGCCAGCAGCGCCGCGGGACAGGGTACAGAGCAGTACTTC. Translated: CASSAAGQGTEQYF. The full variable domain, in which reference TRBV7-3 and TRBJ2-7 provide the parts outside the CDR3, is GAGVSQTPSNKVTEKGKYVELRCDPISGHTALYWYRQSLGQGPEFLIYFQGTGAADDSGLPNDRFFAVRPEGSVSTLKIQRTERGDSAVYLCASSAAGQGTEQYFGPGTRLTVT.

This clonotype was detected a few times. The V gene is TRBV9, the J gene TRBJ1-6; D is ambiguous. The CDR3 loop spans 11 amino acids. Germline values: CDR1 SGDLS, CDR2 YYNGEE. V was trimmed by 0 bases and J by 15 bases, leaving 7 bases between them. The CDR3 DNA reads TGTGCCAGCAGCGTAGGACCCGGCCTCCACTTT. This translates into CASSVGPGLHF.

This clonotype was detected a few times. As DNA, the CDR3 is TGTGCCAGCTCAATGGGGGGTTCCTACAATGAGCAGTTCTTC. Translating gives CASSMGGSYNEQFF. This chain links TRBV12-3 or TRBV12-4 with TRBJ2-1; a possible D gene is TRBD2 (6 bases). The CDR3 has 14 amino acids. V was cut by 8 bases and J by 1 base, with 12 bases left in between.

A few counts support this clonotype. The chain employs TRBV10-1 and TRBJ2-7; tentative D call: TRBD1 (5 bases). The CDR3 covers 12 residues. In germline, CDR1 is WNHNN, CDR2 SYGVQD (reference sequence). Deletions cut 6 bases from V and 3 bases from J, with 9 bases between. In nucleotides, the CDR3 is TGCGCCAGCAGGGGGCCTCTCTACGAGCAGTACTTC. It codes for CASRGPLYEQYF.

In the case of this clonotype: One end of the junction fails to match germline, which may point to a read error. The chain uses TRBV13 and TRBJ2-1, with 14 positions matching TRBD2. Per the germline V gene, CDR1 is PRHDT and CDR2 is FYEKMQ (reference sequence). This CDR3 is 15 amino acids long. CDR3 coding DNA: TGTGCCATCAGCCCGGGACTAGCGGGGGACAATGAGCAGTTCTTC. This encodes CAISPGLAGDNEQFF.

This clonotype has just a few counts. This sequence joins TRBV12-3 or TRBV12-4 and TRBJ1-6; no reliable D call. Trimming stripped 1 base from V and 7 bases from J, with 5 bases between. This CDR3 is built from 13 residues. CDR3 region: CASSLGKNSPLHF. As DNA, the CDR3 is TGTGCCAGCAGTTTAGGGAAAAATTCACCCCTCCACTTT.

This clonotype was recorded a few times. V usage is TRBV9 and J usage is TRBJ2-5; the D call may be TRBD1 or TRBD2 (5 bases each). Germline CDR1 and CDR2: SGDLS and YYNGEE. Trimming cost V 2 bases and J 1 base, with 15 bases left between them. CDR3 length: 16 amino acids. CDR3 loop: CASSVVGTPVQETQYF. CDR3 bases: TGTGCCAGCAGCGTGGTCGGGACCCCAGTCCAAGAGACCCAGTACTTC.

The table lists this clonotype with many counts. The V and J genes are TRBV5-5 and TRBJ2-1; a weak D match, TRBD2 (5 bases). Germline CDR1 and CDR2: SGHKS and YYEKEE (reference sequence). V was pared by 4 bases and J by 4 bases, with 18 bases between. This CDR3 region has 16 residues. This CDR3 is CASSPSVGTGYNEQFF. The CDR3 bases are TGTGCCAGCAGCCCATCAGTCGGAACGGGATACAATGAGCAGTTCTTC.

This clonotype was recorded a few times. The genes are TRBV18 and TRBJ2-7, with 9 bases that match TRBD2. The CDR3 has 17 amino acids. Germline V gene sequence: CDR1 KGHSH, CDR2 LQKENI. J lost 0 bases, V lost 3 bases, and 9 bases had no gene match. CDR3 DNA: TGTGCCAGCTCACCTGACGCCGGGACTAGCAACTCCTACGAGCAGTACTTC. Protein product: CASSPDAGTSNSYEQYF.

This clonotype was seen ten or more times. This sequence joins TRBV5-1 and TRBJ2-6; D uncertain. There are 14 residues in the CDR3. Trimming took 0 bases from V and 4 from J, leaving 5 bases between them. Germline values: CDR1 SGHRS, CDR2 YFSETQ. CDR3 in amino acids: CASSLALGANVLTF. CDR3 in DNA: TGCGCCAGCAGCTTGGCCTTGGGGGCCAACGTCCTGACTTTC.

This clonotype occurred a few times. The J gene is TRBJ1-5, the V gene TRBV2; 8 positions match TRBD1. The CDR3 consists of 15 residues. Per germline, CDR1 SNHLY and CDR2 FYNNEI. The trim removed 4 bases at V and 6 bases at J, leaving 8 bases unmatched. CDR3: CASSAPGQGGQPQHF. CDR3 coding DNA: TGTGCCAGCAGTGCCCCTGGACAGGGCGGTCAGCCCCAGCATTTT.

This clonotype was detected many times. The V call is TRBV7-8, the J call TRBJ1-6; D is undetermined. The CDR3 sequence is 16 residues long. Germline V gene data show CDR1 as SGHVS and CDR2 as FQNEAQ. The germline V and J ends were trimmed by 5 bases and 0 bases, with 11 bases remaining between them. This CDR3 reads CASSMTGASYNSPLHF. The DNA for the CDR3 is TGTGCCAGCAGCATGACTGGTGCCTCCTATAATTCACCCCTCCACTTT.

This chain uses TRBV28 with TRBJ1-2; a weak D match, TRBD1 (5 bases). The germline V and J ends were trimmed by 10 bases and 3 bases, with 12 bases remaining between them. CDR1 and CDR2 (germline): MDHEN, SYDVKM. This CDR3 contains 12 residues. The DNA for the CDR3 is TGTGCCACCCAAAGGGGAGACTATGGCTACACCTTC. Its protein is CATQRGDYGYTF.

The chain is built from TRBV18 and TRBJ2-7; maybe TRBD2 (5 bases). The CDR3 loop spans 16 amino acids. The germline V gene encodes CDR1 KGHSH and CDR2 LQKENI. V lost 3 bases and J 1 base, leaving 16 bases between the germline ends. The CDR3 sequence: CASSPRESEFSYEQYF. The DNA for the CDR3 is TGTGCCAGCTCACCGAGGGAATCGGAGTTTTCCTACGAGCAGTACTTC.

The chain recombines TRBV7-3 with TRBJ2-1; 9 bases fit TRBD1. The CDR3 is 14 residues long. In germline, CDR1 is SGHTA, CDR2 FQGTGA. Germline trimming cut 5 bases from V and 6 bases from J; bases unmatched to any gene: 5. This CDR3 is CASSVQGAPNEQFF. The CDR3, as DNA: TGTGCCAGCAGCGTACAGGGGGCCCCCAATGAGCAGTTCTTC.

This sequence joins TRBV28 and TRBJ1-1; tentative D call: TRBD1 (5 bases). V lost 5 bases to trimming and J lost 5 bases, with 15 bases between them. CDR3 length: 14 amino acids. The germline CDR1 and CDR2 sequences are MDHEN and SYDVKM. The CDR3 spells CASSRDQGWTEAFF. CDR3 sequence (DNA): TGTGCCAGCAGTAGAGATCAGGGTTGGACTGAAGCTTTCTTT. The full variable domain, rest sourced from reference TRBV28 and TRBJ1-1, is DVKVTQSSRYLVKRTGEKVFLECVQDMDHENMFWYRQDPGLGLRLIYFSYDVKMKEKGDIPEGYSVSREKKERFSLILESASTNQTSMYLCASSRDQGWTEAFFGQGTRLTVV.

The V call is TRBV18, the J call TRBJ2-1; the match to TRBD2 covers 8 bases. This CDR3 is built from 13 residues. Germline-derived CDR1 and CDR2 are KGHSH and LQKENI. V dropped 3 bases and J dropped 14; count of bases not matched to a gene: 9. CDR3 sequence reads: CASSPPGSGSKFF. CDR3 in DNA: TGTGCCAGCTCACCCCCCGGGAGCGGGAGTAAGTTCTTC.

This clonotype was found many times. The gene calls are TRBV6-6 and TRBJ2-1; tentative D call: TRBD2 (5 bases). The CDR3 runs 11 residues. Trimming removed 5 bases at V and 9 bases at J, with 8 bases between. CDR1 MNHNY and CDR2 SVGAGI come from the germline V gene (reference sequence). The CDR3 sequence: CASSPEGEQFF. The DNA for the CDR3 is TGTGCCAGCAGTCCTGAGGGTGAGCAGTTCTTC.

V and J are TRBV7-3 and TRBJ2-3; tentatively, D is TRBD1 (5 bases). Germline V gene data show CDR1 as SGHTA and CDR2 as FQGTGA. Between the trimmed V and J ends, which lost 4 bases and 5 bases, there was a span of 10 bases. The CDR3 consists of 13 residues. CDR3 sequence: CASSSGLLDTQYF. CDR3 in DNA: TGTGCCAGCAGCTCAGGGCTGTTAGATACGCAGTATTTT.

This clonotype was picked up a small number of times. The chain recombines TRBV15 with TRBJ2-1; 8 nucleotides match TRBD2. CDR3 length: 17 residues. Trimming took 1 base from V and 9 from J; bases not matched to a gene: 14. Looked up from germline, CDR1 is LNHNV and CDR2 is YYDKDF (reference sequence). The CDR3 is CATSRATGTRRWGEQFF. The CDR3 DNA sequence: TGTGCCACCAGCAGAGCGACCGGGACTAGGCGCTGGGGTGAGCAGTTCTTC.

The chain carries TRBV7-8 and TRBJ1-5; D is unclear. V was pared by 3 bases and J by 6 bases, with 9 bases between. In germline, CDR1 is SGHVS, CDR2 FQNEAQ. The CDR3 is made up of 13 amino acids. CDR3 amino acids: CASSFEGPQPQHF. The CDR3 DNA reads as TGTGCCAGCAGCTTTGAGGGCCCTCAGCCCCAGCATTTT. Together with reference TRBV7-8 and TRBJ1-5, the CDR3 gives the full variable domain: GAGVSQSPRYKVAKRGQDVALRCDPISGHVSLFWYQQALGQGPEFLTYFQNEAQLDKSGLPSDRFFAERPEGSVSTLKIQRTQQEDSAVYLCASSFEGPQPQHFGDGTRLSIL.

This clonotype was seen a handful of times. The chain employs TRBV10-3 and TRBJ2-6, with D unresolved. V shed 0 bases and J shed 1 base, with 4 bases lying between them. This CDR3 has 15 residues. Per the germline V gene, CDR1 is ENHRY and CDR2 is SYGVKD. The CDR3 spells CAISESLSGANVLTF. In DNA form, the CDR3 reads TGTGCCATCAGTGAGTCGCTGTCTGGGGCCAACGTCCTGACTTTC.

This clonotype occurred a few times. One junction end disagrees with the germline gene, perhaps due to a read error. This chain joins TRBV7-2 and TRBJ2-7; 11 nucleotides align to TRBD2. This CDR3 has 15 residues. CDR1 and CDR2 from the germline V gene are SGHTA and FQGNSA. CDR3 sequence reads: CASSLELAGANEQYF. The CDR3 DNA reads TGTGCCAGCAGTTTAGAACTAGCGGGAGCTAACGAGCAGTACTTC.

This clonotype was found a few times. V usage is TRBV7-2 and J usage is TRBJ2-5; D tentatively fits TRBD1 or TRBD2 (5 bases each). In germline, CDR1 is SGHTA, CDR2 FQGNSA. V lost 1 base and J lost 1, with 13 bases in between. CDR3 size: 16 residues. In DNA form, the CDR3 reads TGTGCCAGCAGCTTAGAGCCCCGGGACGGCCAAGAGACCCAGTACTTC. It codes for CASSLEPRDGQETQYF.

J is TRBJ1-4 and V is TRBV4-1; D uncertain. V lost 4 bases and J lost 0, with 9 bases in between. Germline V gene sequence: CDR1 MGHRA, CDR2 YSYEKL. The CDR3 spans 15 residues. The CDR3 region is CASSRPGATNEKLFF. CDR3 DNA: TGCGCCAGCAGCCGCCCTGGTGCAACTAATGAAAAACTGTTTTTT.